These T cell receptor beta chains were read from a single sample in a study of blood T cell repertoires in COVID-19. Repertoires were generated with immunoSEQ multiplex PCR, while TCRdb's copy carries only in-frame clones and drops some. The table shows roughly 150,000 clones, with 84% occurring only once. The sequenced sample consisted of PBMCs or T cells enriched from blood (not recorded which). The source of these receptors is a man aged 45-65 years in a cohort exposed to, infected with or recovered from COVID-19 (not recorded which). Both conserved end residues are part of each CDR3. The D gene is left open where the match is weak. Only some rows state a clone size, as once, few, many or a class for expanded clones.

d_gene	v_gene	j_gene	abundance	CDR3aa	CDR3nt
TRBD1	TRBV5-4	TRBJ2-2	-	CASSLQGADTGELFF	TGTGCCAGCAGCCTACAGGGGGCAGACACCGGGGAGCTGTTTTTT
-	TRBV29-1	TRBJ1-4	-	CSVDGGTNEKLFF	TGCAGCGTTGATGGAGGAACTAATGAAAAACTGTTTTTT
-	TRBV4-1	TRBJ2-2	-	CASSPEQGGTGELFF	TGCGCCAGCAGCCCGGAGCAGGGGGGCACCGGGGAGCTGTTTTTT
TRBD2	TRBV24-1	TRBJ2-1	-	CATSDRSLAGAGNEQFF	TGTGCCACCAGTGATCGTTCGCTAGCGGGAGCGGGCAATGAGCAGTTCTTC
-	TRBV4-2	TRBJ1-4	-	CASSRSPNALSANEKLFF	TGTGCCAGCAGTAGGAGTCCAAACGCGTTGTCGGCTAATGAAAAACTGTTTTTT
-	TRBV5-1	TRBJ2-2	-	CASSYTRSKELFF	TGCGCCAGCAGCTATACTAGGAGTAAGGAGCTGTTTTTT
-	TRBV5-1	TRBJ2-7	few	CASSPGFEQYF	TGCGCCAGCAGCCCAGGGTTCGAGCAGTACTTC
-	TRBV23-1	TRBJ1-5	-	CAIKRQWRDRSNQPQHF	TGCGCGATCAAACGGCAGTGGAGGGATAGGAGCAATCAGCCCCAGCATTTT
-	TRBV4-3	TRBJ1-2	-	CASSHPRSYGYTF	TGCGCCAGCAGCCACCCCAGAAGCTATGGCTACACCTTC
TRBD1	TRBV7-9	TRBJ1-2	-	CASRKTGNGYTF	TGTGCCAGCAGAAAGACAGGGAATGGCTACACCTTC
-	TRBV14	TRBJ2-2	-	CASSRQYTGELFF	TGTGCCAGCAGCCGACAGTACACCGGGGAGCTGTTTTTT